This TCR beta chain was sequenced during a study of regulatory T cells in long-lasting Graves disease. Sequencing libraries for TCR beta were prepared with iRepertoire HTBI primers and Arm-PCR of CDR3 regions. TCRdb re-derived calls from the multiplex PCR reads in MiXCR, one entry per CDR3 protein. Of roughly 450,000 distinct CDR3 sequences listed, under 25% are singletons. The time point: persistent/refractory GD, antithyroid drugs over 5 years with positive TRAb. With RNA extracted from PBMCs as input, the TCR library was made. The specimen comprised peripheral blood mononuclear cells (PBMCs), sampled when the disease was refractory, from a patient treated with antithyroid drugs. The origin of this receptor is a female donor with Graves disease.

The CDR3: CASSIDWVPAGVYNEQFF. DNA of the CDR3: TGTGCCAGTAGTATAGATTGGGTCCCTGCGGGAGTCTACAATGAGCAGTTCTTC. V gene TRBV19 combines with J gene TRBJ2-1; 7 nucleotides align to TRBD2. CDR1 and CDR2 from the germline V gene are LNHDA and SQIVND (reference sequence). V trimming: 0 bases; J trimming: 3 bases; junction bases outside the gene matches: 11. The CDR3 extends over 18 amino acids.